This T cell receptor (beta chain) was captured by sequencing in a study of OX40 agonist ivuxolimab in advanced cancers. Clones were sequenced by immunoSEQ multiplex PCR, and TCRdb holds only the in-frame ones, with some missing. Altogether about 37,000 clones are present, about 89% being singletons, with the ten largest covering 0.55% to 0.7%. Germline V CDR1 and CDR2: MNHEY, SVGAGI. The CDR3 spans 13 residues. V lost 5 bases to trimming and J lost 4 bases, with 11 bases between them. This clonotype originated in an adult with an advanced solid tumor such as melanoma, head and neck, liver or kidney cancer. V usage is TRBV6-5 and J usage is TRBJ2-5, with unresolved D. The material sequenced was CD4+ or CD8+ T cells sorted from blood, taken in a trial of the OX40 agonist ivuxolimab. CDR3 nucleotides: TGTGCCAGCAGTATAGGGCCCTTAGAGACCCAGTACTTC. Protein: CASSIGPLETQYF.